A single T cell receptor (beta chain) is shown here with its context. Antigen unknown. The data stem from a study of vaccination and CD4 T cells after COVID-19. This CDR3 spans 15 amino acids. V shed 2 bases and J shed 1 base, with 8 bases lying between them. CDR1 and CDR2 from the germline V gene are MNHEY and SVGAGI. The Oncomine TCR Beta short-read assay was what sequenced the DNA obtained from cultured CD4+ T cells. The source of extracted genomic DNA was cultured CD4+ T cells. TCRdb re-analysed the PCR reads in MiXCR, keeping a single row per CDR3 protein. Of 8,500 to 14,000 distinct CDR3 sequences in the sample, almost 40% are singletons; the top ten hold roughly a fifth. The treatment was: roughly 10-day PBMC culture with coronavirus spike peptide pools or control peptides (ViraFEST assay). According to the study, CD4+ T cells from the unexposed donor were gathered ahead of the COVID-19 pandemic (2011-2018).

Sequencing was performed on CD4+ T cells from blood, cultured in vitro. The receptor comes from a human donor in good health. The chain couples TRBV6-5 to TRBJ2-2; D call uncertain. Written as DNA, the CDR3 is TGTGCCAGCAGTTACGACGCCAGGAACACCGGGGAGCTGTTTTTT. Translated: CASSYDARNTGELFF.